This TCR beta chain was identified in a study of early T cells in non-severe SARS-CoV-2 infection. Study as a whole: Sequencing input comprised bulk RNA from unsorted whole blood; chain pairing was not available.

Individual cDNA molecules were tagged with unique molecular identifiers. Using its own MiXCR run on the 5' RACE reads, TCRdb lists one record per CDR3 protein. The sample holds 20,000 to 25,000 distinct CDR3 sequences, roughly 5% seen once. The CDR3 has 14 amino acids. With 11 bases clipped from V and 6 bases from J, the junction kept 8 bases outside the gene matches. Germline V gene lookup returns CDR1 KGHDR and CDR2 SFDVKD. Study-wide points: Clonotype matching in VDJdb favored anti-spike CD8 responses and did not capture private and CD4 specificities.

In its sample, this clonotype is medium-sized (0.01 to 0.1%). No antigen is known for it. The receptor was derived from an adult who was a healthcare worker with PCR-confirmed SARS-CoV-2 infection or an uninfected control (not recorded which). The chain links TRBV24-1 to TRBJ1-5; 11 bases line up with TRBD1. What was sequenced was whole blood. The CDR3 spells CAIRDRGISQPQHF. CDR3 nucleotides: TGTGCCATACGGGACAGGGGGATTAGTCAGCCCCAGCATTTT.